The 26 T cell receptor beta chains below were found in one sample sequenced in a study of CD8 T cells in ankylosing spondylitis. MiXCR, run by TCRdb on the 5' RACE reads, gives a single entry per CDR3 protein. The sample lists about 240,000 distinct CDR3 sequences, roughly 8.6% occurring once. Sequences were obtained from blood, either unsorted or a sorted T cell fraction (not recorded which). These TCRs come from a male donor with ankylosing spondylitis or in good health (not recorded which).

This clonotype was seen ten or more times. This sequence joins TRBV7-9 and TRBJ2-5; 7 nucleotides match TRBD1. Per germline, CDR1 SEHNR and CDR2 FQNEAQ (reference sequence). V was clipped by 3 bases and J by 2 bases; unmatched bases: 12. The CDR3 totals 17 residues. The CDR3 DNA reads TGTGCCAGCAGCTTTCTCCGGGCAGGGGGTATTCAAGAGACCCAGTACTTC. Encoded protein: CASSFLRAGGIQETQYF.

This clonotype has a count of ten or more. The chain recombines TRBV5-6 with TRBJ1-1; 7 bases line up with TRBD1. Germline-derived CDR1 and CDR2 are SGHDT and YYEEEE. The V gene end was trimmed by 3 bases and the J gene end by 4 bases; junction bases not matched to a gene: 3. CDR3 length: 13 amino acids. Here the CDR3 reads CASSSNRGTEAFF. CDR3 bases: TGTGCCAGCAGCTCAAACAGGGGCACTGAAGCTTTCTTT.

This chain connects TRBV7-2 to TRBJ1-1, with TRBD1 as a possible D gene (6 bases). Between the trimmed V and J ends, which lost 5 bases and 0 bases, there was a span of 13 bases. Germline V gene sequence: CDR1 SGHTA, CDR2 FQGNSA. The CDR3 totals 15 residues. CDR3 loop: CASSPSTGLNTEAFF. The CDR3 DNA is TGTGCCAGCAGCCCTTCGACAGGACTGAACACTGAAGCTTTCTTT.

The chain uses TRBV5-1 and TRBJ1-2, with D perhaps TRBD1 (6 bases). Germline V gives CDR1 SGHRS, CDR2 YFSETQ. The CDR3 has 15 residues. The ends were cut back, 5 bases at V and 0 bases at J, with 14 bases in the middle. CDR3 loop: CASSQGRGANYGYTF. The CDR3 coding sequence is TGCGCCAGCAGTCAGGGGAGAGGAGCTAACTATGGCTACACCTTC.

The table lists this clonotype with many counts. The chain recombines TRBV10-3 with TRBJ1-2, with D possibly being TRBD1 (6 bases). Trimming removed 5 bases from V and 2 bases from J, with 6 bases in between. Per germline, CDR1 ENHRY and CDR2 SYGVKD. The CDR3 extends over 12 amino acids. The CDR3, as DNA: TGTGCCATCAGTACAGGGAACTATGGCTACACCTTC. As protein: CAISTGNYGYTF.

The table lists this clonotype with a few counts. This sequence joins TRBV20-1 and TRBJ2-4, with 7 bases aligning to TRBD1. Losses at the gene ends were 6 bases for V and 9 bases for J; bases not matched to a gene: 11. This CDR3 has 13 residues. CDR1 is DFQATT, CDR2 SNEGSKA, per germline (reference sequence). In nucleotides, the CDR3 is TGCAGTGCATCCAGGGGGTTGGGAGCCATTCAGTACTTC. Translation: CSASRGLGAIQYF.

There are a few counts of this clonotype. The genes are TRBV6-5 and TRBJ2-1, with D possibly being TRBD1 (5 bases). Germline CDR1 reads MNHEY; CDR2 reads SVGAGI. The CDR3 consists of 17 residues. The V and J ends lost 0 bases and 9 bases respectively, with 21 bases between them. Written as DNA, the CDR3 is TGTGCCAGCAGTTACTCGATGTTAAGACCCCAGGGTGGTGAGCAGTTCTTC. Protein product: CASSYSMLRPQGGEQFF.

This clonotype is medium-sized in the sample. The junction departs from germline at one end; a sequencing error may be responsible. The V call is TRBV3-1, the J call TRBJ2-1; TRBD1 is a possible D gene (5 bases). CDR3 length equals 11 residues. Germline V lookup: CDR1 LGHDT, CDR2 YNNKEL (reference sequence). The CDR3 DNA reads TGCGCCAGCAGTCAGGGTAATGAGCAGTTCTTC. Its translation is CASSQGNEQFF.

This clonotype was detected ten times or more. The chain links TRBV30 to TRBJ2-3; 9 nucleotides line up with TRBD2. Germline trimming cut 3 bases from V and 1 base from J; bases unmatched to any gene: 5. Per germline, CDR1 GTSNPN and CDR2 SVGIG (reference sequence). The CDR3 totals 15 residues. CDR3 protein: CAWRWLAGGTDTQYF. The DNA of the CDR3 is TGTGCCTGGAGGTGGTTAGCGGGAGGCACAGATACGCAGTATTTT.

This clonotype has a handful of counts. The rearrangement joins TRBV11-2 to TRBJ2-3; 8 bases match TRBD2. Per germline, CDR1 SGHAT and CDR2 FQNNGV. The CDR3 runs to 20 residues. Unmatched junction bases numbered 20, after V lost 4 bases and J lost 2 bases. DNA of the CDR3: TGTGCCAGCAGCTCCCAAGTGGACGCGCGGGGGGTCCTCCCCACAGATACGCAGTATTTT. Translation: CASSSQVDARGVLPTDTQYF.

V usage is TRBV7-2 and J usage is TRBJ2-7, with D possibly being TRBD2 (7 bases). Trimming cost V 2 bases and J 2 bases, with 19 bases left between them. Germline CDR1 and CDR2: SGHTA and FQGNSA. The CDR3 contains 17 residues. CDR3 bases: TGTGCCAGCAGCTTACCCTTAGGGGGGGGCCTTGCCTACGAGCAGTACTTC. Translation: CASSLPLGGGLAYEQYF. The full variable domain, rest sourced from reference TRBV7-2 and TRBJ2-7, is GAGVSQSPSNKVTEKGKDVELRCDPISGHTALYWYRQSLGQGLEFLIYFQGNSAPDKSGLPSDRFSAERTGGSVSTLTIQRTQQEDSAVYLCASSLPLGGGLAYEQYFGPGTRLTVT.

This clonotype has at least ten counts. The gene calls are TRBV14 and TRBJ2-1; no clear D gene. V lost 0 bases, J lost 4 bases, and 4 bases lay in between. Germline lookup yields CDR1 SGHDN and CDR2 FVKESK. This CDR3 contains 13 residues. This CDR3 reads CASSQERYNEQFF. CDR3 sequence (DNA): TGTGCCAGCAGCCAAGAACGGTACAATGAGCAGTTCTTC.

About this clonotype itself: A junction end diverges from the germline sequence, so it may reflect a read error. The chain recombines TRBV4-1 with TRBJ2-5; D gene uncertain. Germline V gives CDR1 MGHRA, CDR2 YSYEKL. This CDR3 is built from 14 residues. As DNA, the CDR3 is TGCACCAGCAGCCAAGGTGACTCCCAAGAGACCCAGTACTTC. This codes for CTSSQGDSQETQYF.

Ten or more counts support this clonotype. This sequence joins TRBV28 and TRBJ2-7; a possible D gene is TRBD1 (5 bases). CDR1 is MDHEN, CDR2 SYDVKM, per germline. This CDR3 comprises 16 residues. V was pared by 3 bases and J by 0 bases, with 15 bases between. CDR3 in DNA: TGTGCCAGCAGTTTTTCTTTACAGGCGCTCTCCTACGAGCAGTACTTC. The encoded protein is CASSFSLQALSYEQYF.

This clonotype came up many times. This chain connects TRBV18 to TRBJ2-5; D might be TRBD1 (5 bases). Trimming shortened V by 6 bases and J by 1 base, and 12 bases separated the two germline ends. Looked up from germline, CDR1 is KGHSH and CDR2 is LQKENI. This CDR3 contains 14 residues. The CDR3 nucleotides are TGTGCCAGCTCCAAGGGGCGAGGCCAAGAGACCCAGTACTTC. It yields the protein CASSKGRGQETQYF.

The chain links TRBV9 to TRBJ2-7; maybe TRBD1 (6 bases). Germline-derived CDR1 and CDR2 are SGDLS and YYNGEE. The V and J ends lost 4 bases and 5 bases respectively, with 19 bases between them. The CDR3 length is 15 residues. CDR3 nucleotides: TGTGCCAGCAGCCCAGACGGGCAGGGGCGGCACGAGCAGTACTTC. Translation gives CASSPDGQGRHEQYF.

The chain is built from TRBV19 and TRBJ2-1; tentatively, D is TRBD1 or TRBD2 (5 bases each). CDR3 length: 16 residues. The V end lost 5 bases, the J end lost 2 bases, and 16 bases lay between the germline ends. Germline-derived CDR1 and CDR2 are LNHDA and SQIVND (reference sequence). The CDR3 spells CASSSPGRQTYNEQFF. Written as DNA, the CDR3 is TGTGCCAGTAGTTCGCCGGGACGACAGACCTACAATGAGCAGTTCTTC.

This clonotype came up many times. This sequence joins TRBV2 and TRBJ1-1, with 9 bases lining up with TRBD1. Germline V gene lookup returns CDR1 SNHLY and CDR2 FYNNEI. The length of the CDR3 is 14 residues. V lost 6 bases and J lost 5; bases outside the gene matches: 7. The CDR3 protein is CASRDRGLGTEAFF. The CDR3 nucleotides read TGTGCCAGCAGGGACAGGGGTTTGGGTACTGAAGCTTTCTTT.

In its sample, this clonotype was seen a few times. The chain links TRBV20-1 to TRBJ1-4, with a weak D call TRBD1 (6 bases). Germline V gene data show CDR1 as DFQATT and CDR2 as SNEGSKA (reference sequence). Trimming removed 0 bases at V and 7 bases at J, with 12 bases between. The CDR3 is 14 residues long. CDR3 in amino acids: CSARDGGASEKLFF. The CDR3 DNA follows: TGCAGTGCTAGAGATGGGGGGGCGAGTGAAAAACTGTTTTTT.

This clonotype has at least ten counts. The V call is TRBV12-1, the J call TRBJ2-5; TRBD1, the D gene given by the table, was not confirmed from the DNA. TRBV12-1 is designated a pseudogene. The CDR3 spans 13 residues. CDR3 region: CALQRGDMETQYF. In DNA, the CDR3 is TGTGCCCTTCAACGGGGGGATATGGAGACCCAGTACTTC.

The table lists this clonotype with a few counts. The CDR3 nucleotides are TGTGCCAGCAGTTCGTGGAACACCGGGGAGCTGTTTTTT. It codes for CASSSWNTGELFF. V usage is TRBV12-3 or TRBV12-4 and J usage is TRBJ2-2; D remains ambiguous. This CDR3 spans 13 amino acids. The V and J ends lost 4 bases and 1 base respectively, with 4 bases between them.

This clonotype has ten or more counts. The CDR3 region has the DNA TGCAGTGCTAGAGATAGGGGCGGGGGGAACAATGAGCAGTTCTTC. It codes for CSARDRGGGNNEQFF. V usage is TRBV20-1 and J usage is TRBJ2-1, with 8 bases matching TRBD2. The CDR3 runs 15 residues. Per the germline V gene, CDR1 is DFQATT and CDR2 is SNEGSKA (reference sequence). Trimming removed 0 bases from V and 5 bases from J; junction bases left unmatched: 6.

This clonotype was seen ten or more times. The rearrangement uses TRBV5-1 and TRBJ1-1; D ambiguous. Trimming took 1 base from V and 0 from J, leaving 13 bases between them. Germline values: CDR1 SGHRS, CDR2 YFSETQ. The CDR3 is 16 residues long. In nucleotides, the CDR3 is TGCGCCAGCAGCTTGAGTTCCTACCCCATGAACACTGAAGCTTTCTTT. Protein product: CASSLSSYPMNTEAFF.

This clonotype was recorded at least ten times. This rearrangement joins TRBV7-3 to TRBJ2-7, with TRBD1 matching over 7 bases. This CDR3 comprises 13 residues. After removal of 5 bases from V and 5 bases from J, the junction contained 6 bases not matched to a gene. Germline-derived CDR1 and CDR2 are SGHTA and FQGTGA. The CDR3 loop is CASSPTGMHEQYF. CDR3 coding DNA: TGTGCCAGCAGCCCGACAGGGATGCACGAGCAGTACTTC. The entire variable domain, with the rest obtained from reference TRBV7-3 and TRBJ2-7, is as follows: GAGVSQTPSNKVTEKGKYVELRCDPISGHTALYWYRQSLGQGPEFLIYFQGTGAADDSGLPNDRFFAVRPEGSVSTLKIQRTERGDSAVYLCASSPTGMHEQYFGPGTRLTVT.

This clonotype was observed a handful of times. The genes are TRBV5-1 and TRBJ2-1, with D perhaps being TRBD1 or TRBD2 (5 bases each). The CDR3 loop spans 14 amino acids. The germline V and J ends were trimmed by 3 bases and 9 bases, with 16 bases remaining between them. Germline CDR1 reads SGHRS; CDR2 reads YFSETQ. CDR3 coding DNA: TGCGCCAGCAGCTCGGGAACAGGTCAGGCTGAGCAGTTCTTC. This encodes CASSSGTGQAEQFF.

The chain uses TRBV11-2 and TRBJ2-1; 14 nucleotides align to TRBD2. CDR1 and CDR2 from the germline V gene are SGHAT and FQNNGV. Trimming cost V 1 base and J 0 bases; bases outside gene matches: 5. CDR3 length: 19 residues. In DNA form, the CDR3 reads TGTGCCAGCAGCTTAGTGGGACTAGCGGGAGTCCCCTCCTACAATGAGCAGTTCTTC. Translation gives CASSLVGLAGVPSYNEQFF.